This TCR beta chain is drawn from a study of CD8 T cells in Susac syndrome. Findings of the study overall: The study recognized that its TCR sequencing and HLA analysis covered a relatively small number of individuals.

cDNA came from approximately 0.5 to 1 ug RNA primed by random hexamers. The method of amplification for TCR beta CDR3 was immunoSEQ multiplex PCR, covering 54 Vbeta and 13 Jbeta. TCRdb ran MiXCR on the immunoSEQ multiplex PCR reads and lists one entry per CDR3 protein. Of 150,000 to 200,000 distinct CDR3 sequences in the sample, roughly 94% were seen once. Germline V gene lookup returns CDR1 SGHAT and CDR2 FQNNGV. Losses at the gene ends were 4 bases for V and 3 bases for J; bases not matched to a gene: 12. The CDR3 has 17 amino acids. TCR beta was sequenced from blood CD8+ and CD4+ T cells. Healthy donors were controls matched for age and sex. Concerning this clonotype: Its antigen is not known.

The rearrangement joins TRBV11-2 to TRBJ2-3, with 8 nucleotides matching TRBD2. Sample: CD4+ T cells from PBMCs. The TCR originated in a human donor in good health. The CDR3 nucleotides are TGTGCCAGCAGCTCCGGGGAGGGCGGGGGGCTAACAGATACGCAGTATTTT. Encoded protein: CASSSGEGGGLTDTQYF.